The 30 T cell receptor beta chains below were found in one sample sequenced in a study of Tregs in tolerant kidney transplant recipients. Libraries were prepared by immunoSEQ multiplex PCR; TCRdb keeps only in-frame clonotypes and omits some of them. The sample has some 70,000 clones; about 89% are singletons. Material: CD4+ T cells from blood, obtained before the transplant. The receptors originated from a human donor who received a combined kidney and bone marrow transplant.

The rearrangement uses TRBV7-2 and TRBJ2-6, with 9 bases that match TRBD2. Losses at the gene ends were 8 bases for V and 4 bases for J; bases not matched to a gene: 3. CDR1 SGHTA and CDR2 FQGNSA come from the germline V gene. This CDR3 has 14 amino acids. CDR3 residues: CASLAGSGANVLTF. For the CDR3, the DNA is TGTGCCAGCCTAGCGGGATCCGGGGCCAACGTCCTGACTTTC. Full variable domain (rest looked up from reference TRBV7-2 and TRBJ2-6): GAGVSQSPSNKVTEKGKDVELRCDPISGHTALYWYRQSLGQGLEFLIYFQGNSAPDKSGLPSDRFSAERTGGSVSTLTIQRTQQEDSAVYLCASLAGSGANVLTFGAGSRLTVL.

The rearrangement joins TRBV28 to TRBJ2-7; D possibly corresponds to TRBD1 (5 bases). This CDR3 spans 15 amino acids. V gave up 2 bases and J gave up 2 bases, with 13 bases separating them. Germline-derived CDR1 and CDR2 are MDHEN and SYDVKM. The CDR3, as DNA: TGTGCCAGCAGTTTAATGGCTGGGGCTCCCTACGAGCAGTACTTC. It is translated as CASSLMAGAPYEQYF.

The chain recombines TRBV9 with TRBJ2-5; D not certain. The germline V gene has CDR1 SGDLS and CDR2 YYNGEE. This CDR3 is 14 amino acids long. The V end lost 3 bases, the J end lost 4 bases, and 13 bases lay between the germline ends. The CDR3 here is CASSAGSAGETQYF. DNA of the CDR3: TGTGCCAGCAGCGCCGGGTCGGCCGGAGAGACCCAGTACTTC.

V is TRBV11-2 and J is TRBJ1-1; D may be TRBD1 (6 bases). The CDR3 is made up of 17 amino acids. Trimming stripped 1 base from V and 5 bases from J, with 20 bases between. CDR1 is SGHAT and CDR2 is FQNNGV in the germline V gene. The CDR3 loop is CASSLVFPPGVWTEAFF. The CDR3 DNA follows: TGTGCCAGCAGCTTAGTGTTCCCCCCAGGGGTTTGGACTGAAGCTTTCTTT.

This clone occurred a few times. This sequence joins TRBV11-2 and TRBJ2-2, with a tentative D call TRBD1 (6 bases). This CDR3 is 15 amino acids long. Trimming shortened V by 5 bases and J by 1 base, and 11 bases separated the two germline ends. CDR1 is SGHAT and CDR2 is FQNNGV in the germline V gene. In DNA, the CDR3 is TGTGCCAGCAGCCGGTCGACAGGGAACACCGGGGAGCTGTTTTTT. Protein: CASSRSTGNTGELFF.

This chain uses TRBV7-8 with TRBJ2-2; D possibly corresponds to TRBD1 (5 bases). The V gene lost 4 bases and the J gene lost 0 bases, with 6 bases spanning the gap. CDR3 length equals 14 residues. CDR1 and CDR2 (germline): SGHVS, FQNEAQ. Here the CDR3 DNA reads TGTGCCAGCAGCTGGGGCTCGAACACCGGGGAGCTGTTTTTT. Protein product: CASSWGSNTGELFF.

The chain combines TRBV7-3 with TRBJ2-2; 10 nucleotides agree with TRBD2. V was pared by 1 base and J by 4 bases, with 12 bases of the junction left unmatched. Germline CDR1 SGHTA, CDR2 FQGTGA. CDR3 size: 19 residues. In DNA form, the CDR3 reads TGTGCCAGCAGCTTAAAGGTGGCTAGCGGGAGCTCGAGCACCGGGGAGCTGTTTTTT. Translated: CASSLKVASGSSSTGELFF.

The CDR3 DNA is TGTGCCAGCTCACCACCGCTAGCGGGAGAGGACGAGCAGTACTTC. Protein: CASSPPLAGEDEQYF. V gene TRBV18 combines with J gene TRBJ2-7, with 10 bases identical to TRBD2. There are 15 residues in the CDR3. CDR1 is KGHSH and CDR2 is LQKENI in the germline V gene. V shed 0 bases and J 5 bases; nucleotides not matched to a gene: 4. Filled out from reference TRBV18 and TRBJ2-7, the complete variable domain reads NAGVMQNPRHLVRRRGQEARLRCSPMKGHSHVYWYRQLPEEGLKFMVYLQKENIIDESGMPKERFSAEFPKEGPSILRIQQVVRGDSAAYFCASSPPLAGEDEQYFGPGTRLTVT.

The chain is built from TRBV18 and TRBJ2-5, with TRBD2 matching 12 bases. CDR1 and CDR2 (germline): KGHSH, LQKENI. With 6 bases clipped from V and 5 bases from J, the junction kept 4 bases outside the gene matches. The length of the CDR3 is 14 residues. This CDR3 is CASSPLAGGETQYF. CDR3 bases: TGTGCCAGCTCGCCCCTAGCGGGAGGGGAGACCCAGTACTTC.

The sample holds one count of this clone. This rearrangement joins TRBV6-6 to TRBJ1-1, with D possibly TRBD1 on 6 matching bases. The CDR3 totals 12 residues. V lost 2 bases and J 7 bases, leaving 8 bases between the germline ends. The V gene's germline CDR1 is MNHNY and CDR2 SVGAGI (reference sequence). The CDR3 loop is CASSYGQIEAFF. In DNA form, the CDR3 reads TGTGCCAGCAGTTACGGACAGATTGAAGCTTTCTTT.

The J gene is TRBJ2-2, the V gene TRBV27; TRBD1 aligns across 7 bases. This CDR3 is built from 16 residues. Germline V gene lookup returns CDR1 MNHEY and CDR2 SMNVEV (reference sequence). The junction had 6 bases not matched to a gene; V was cut back by 3 bases and J by 2 bases. This chain's CDR3 is CASSLGTEINTGELFF. CDR3 in DNA: TGTGCCAGCAGTTTGGGGACAGAAATTAACACCGGGGAGCTGTTTTTT.

The chain joins TRBV29-1 to TRBJ2-3, with 7 bases matching TRBD1. Looked up from germline, CDR1 is SQVTM and CDR2 is ANQGSEA. This CDR3 region has 14 residues. J was trimmed by 6 bases and V by 7 bases; bases with no gene match: 13. The CDR3 sequence is CSGKNRGSVDTQYF. In DNA form, the CDR3 reads TGCAGCGGAAAAAACAGGGGTTCGGTGGATACGCAGTATTTT.

The chain combines TRBV5-1 with TRBJ2-7; TRBD1 aligns across 8 bases. This CDR3 is 14 amino acids long. Germline V gene data show CDR1 as SGHRS and CDR2 as YFSETQ. Losses at the gene ends were 3 bases for V and 6 bases for J; bases not matched to a gene: 8. Here the CDR3 reads CASSSTGGSLEQYF. The CDR3 DNA is TGCGCCAGCAGCTCTACAGGGGGATCTCTCGAGCAGTACTTC.

The chain links TRBV27 to TRBJ2-7, with a weak D call TRBD1 (5 bases). The germline gives CDR1 MNHEY, CDR2 SMNVEV (reference sequence). The CDR3 contains 13 residues. The V gene lost 6 bases and the J gene lost 0 bases, with 9 bases spanning the gap. The CDR3 DNA reads TGTGCCAGCAGACCCGACAGCTCCTACGAGCAGTACTTC. The encoded protein is CASRPDSSYEQYF.

The chain recombines TRBV2 with TRBJ2-2; 8 nucleotides align to TRBD2. Germline loops: CDR1 SNHLY, CDR2 FYNNEI. Germline trimming cut 10 bases from V and 5 bases from J; bases unmatched to any gene: 6. The CDR3 loop spans 13 amino acids. CDR3 amino acids: CATTSGQTGELFF. The CDR3 coding sequence is TGTGCCACTACTAGCGGTCAGACCGGGGAGCTGTTTTTT.

This clone was recorded once. This chain joins TRBV28 and TRBJ1-5, with 9 bases matching TRBD1. In germline, CDR1 is MDHEN, CDR2 SYDVKM. The V gene end was trimmed by 6 bases and the J gene end by 4 bases; junction bases not matched to a gene: 13. This CDR3 region has 17 residues. The CDR3 DNA reads as TGTGCCAGCAGCCTCCGCCGATTAGGGACAGGGAATCAGCCCCAGCATTTT. Translation: CASSLRRLGTGNQPQHF.

This chain uses TRBV4-1 with TRBJ2-3; the match to TRBD1 covers 8 bases. V was clipped by 0 bases and J by 2 bases; unmatched bases: 16. Germline V gene lookup returns CDR1 MGHRA and CDR2 YSYEKL. The CDR3 is 20 residues long. For the CDR3, the DNA is TGCGCCAGCAGCCAAGAGGCAGGGGGCTCCGTCGGGGGACACACAGATACGCAGTATTTT. Translation: CASSQEAGGSVGGHTDTQYF.

This chain joins TRBV13 and TRBJ2-3; TRBD2 is a possible D gene (6 bases). The germline CDR1 and CDR2 sequences are PRHDT and FYEKMQ (reference sequence). V was cut by 8 bases and J by 0 bases, with 12 bases left in between. The CDR3 has 14 amino acids. CDR3 sequence: CASQGGTSTDTQYF. DNA of the CDR3: TGTGCCAGCCAAGGAGGGACTAGCACAGATACGCAGTATTTT.

The sample holds a few counts of this clone. The chain carries TRBV7-2 and TRBJ2-1; 9 positions match TRBD2. The CDR3 totals 15 residues. CDR1 is SGHTA and CDR2 is FQGNSA in the germline V gene. V was pared by 6 bases and J by 9 bases, with 12 bases of the junction left unmatched. The CDR3 DNA follows: TGTGCCAGCAGGGGCCAGGCGGGAGGGCCGGGTGAGCAGTTCTTC. Its translation: CASRGQAGGPGEQFF.

This clone has only one observation. V gene TRBV28 combines with J gene TRBJ2-5; 7 bases align to TRBD2. Germline CDR1 and CDR2: MDHEN and SYDVKM. V trimming: 8 bases; J trimming: 1 base; junction bases outside the gene matches: 4. The CDR3 spans 13 residues. The CDR3 reads CASGGGGQETQYF. CDR3 nucleotide sequence: TGTGCCAGCGGCGGCGGGGGCCAAGAGACCCAGTACTTC.

Concerning this clone: No conserved phenylalanine or tryptophan ends this CDR3, so it is likely a read error. No DNA is shown, since the ends of the CDR3 on it are uncertain; the CDR3 is the one TCRdb lists. The rearrangement uses TRBV7-3 and TRBJ2-7; the table's D gene call, TRBD1, was not cross checked with the DNA. The CDR3 has 8 amino acids, counting both end residues. The germline V gene has CDR1 SGHTA and CDR2 FQGTGA. CDR3 sequence reads: CASSSQVC.

The chain has TRBV19 and TRBJ2-7; 10 nucleotides agree with TRBD2. This CDR3 is built from 15 residues. CDR1 is LNHDA and CDR2 is SQIVND in the germline V gene (reference sequence). V lost 1 base to trimming and J lost 3 bases; unmatched junction nucleotides: 3. In DNA form, the CDR3 reads TGTGCCAGTAGTATAGGCGGGACTAGCGTCTACGAGCAGTACTTC. It specifies CASSIGGTSVYEQYF.

The rearrangement joins TRBV19 to TRBJ2-2; tentative D call: TRBD1 (6 bases). The CDR3 spans 15 residues. Germline CDR1 and CDR2: LNHDA and SQIVND (reference sequence). The ends were cut back, 10 bases at V and 4 bases at J, with 19 bases in the middle. The CDR3 DNA sequence: TGTGCCACCTCAAGGGTCAGGGGTAGCACCGGGGAGCTGTTTTTT. Residues: CATSRVRGSTGELFF.

This chain links TRBV5-1 with TRBJ2-1; 12 bases fit TRBD1. The CDR3 runs to 19 residues. V dropped 0 bases and J dropped 3; count of bases not matched to a gene: 10. Germline CDR1 reads SGHRS; CDR2 reads YFSETQ. CDR3: CASSLEGTGGRGSYNEQFF. The CDR3 DNA reads TGCGCCAGCAGCTTGGAAGGGACAGGGGGCCGCGGGAGCTACAATGAGCAGTTCTTC. Filled out from reference TRBV5-1 and TRBJ2-1, the complete variable domain reads KAGVTQTPRYLIKTRGQQVTLSCSPISGHRSVSWYQQTPGQGLQFLFEYFSETQRNKGNFPGRFSGRQFSNSRSEMNVSTLELGDSALYLCASSLEGTGGRGSYNEQFFGPGTRLTVL.

The rearrangement joins TRBV18 to TRBJ1-2; tentatively, D is TRBD1 (5 bases). Germline-derived CDR1 and CDR2 are KGHSH and LQKENI. Trimming left V 4 bases short and J 4 bases short, with 28 bases between. The CDR3 runs to 19 residues. The CDR3 spells CASSQIVPGRTPEFYGYTF. The CDR3 nucleotides are TGTGCCAGCTCACAAATTGTCCCCGGCAGGACACCGGAATTCTATGGCTACACCTTC.

This chain connects TRBV29-1 to TRBJ2-1; 8 bases are shared with TRBD2. Germline values: CDR1 SQVTM, CDR2 ANQGSEA. Germline trimming cut 8 bases from V and 0 bases from J; bases unmatched to any gene: 12. The CDR3 contains 16 residues. The CDR3 DNA follows: TGCAGCCACATGGGACTAGGTTCGAGCTCCTACAATGAGCAGTTCTTC. This encodes CSHMGLGSSSYNEQFF.

The chain uses TRBV19 and TRBJ2-7, with a possible D match to TRBD1 (5 bases). The germline CDR1 and CDR2 sequences are LNHDA and SQIVND (reference sequence). The V gene lost 4 bases and the J gene lost 1 base, with 14 bases spanning the gap. The CDR3 is 15 amino acids. In DNA, the CDR3 is TGTGCCAGTAGTACCTTCGCGGCAGGGTCCTACGAGCAGTACTTC. Its protein product is CASSTFAAGSYEQYF.

This clone was counted once. This sequence joins TRBV5-1 and TRBJ1-4; 12 nucleotides line up with TRBD1. CDR3 length equals 17 residues. In germline, CDR1 is SGHRS, CDR2 YFSETQ. After removal of 2 bases from V and 4 bases from J, the junction contained 6 bases not matched to a gene. The CDR3 spells CASSLTGTGGVNEKLFF. In DNA, the CDR3 is TGCGCCAGCAGCTTAACCGGGACAGGGGGCGTTAATGAAAAACTGTTTTTT.

The gene calls are TRBV18 and TRBJ1-3, with D hard to call. This CDR3 contains 14 residues. V lost 3 bases to trimming and J lost 2 bases, with 8 bases between them. Germline loops: CDR1 KGHSH, CDR2 LQKENI. Here the CDR3 reads CASSPAEAGNTIYF. DNA for the CDR3: TGTGCCAGCTCACCGGCAGAGGCTGGAAACACCATATATTTT.

The CDR3 is CATSRLGPGDTEAFF. The CDR3 nucleotides read TGTGCCACCAGCAGATTAGGCCCCGGGGACACTGAAGCTTTCTTT. The chain combines TRBV15 with TRBJ1-1; D is ambiguous. Germline lookup yields CDR1 LNHNV and CDR2 YYDKDF (reference sequence). The CDR3 runs 15 residues. Trimming left V 2 bases short and J 3 bases short, with 13 bases between.